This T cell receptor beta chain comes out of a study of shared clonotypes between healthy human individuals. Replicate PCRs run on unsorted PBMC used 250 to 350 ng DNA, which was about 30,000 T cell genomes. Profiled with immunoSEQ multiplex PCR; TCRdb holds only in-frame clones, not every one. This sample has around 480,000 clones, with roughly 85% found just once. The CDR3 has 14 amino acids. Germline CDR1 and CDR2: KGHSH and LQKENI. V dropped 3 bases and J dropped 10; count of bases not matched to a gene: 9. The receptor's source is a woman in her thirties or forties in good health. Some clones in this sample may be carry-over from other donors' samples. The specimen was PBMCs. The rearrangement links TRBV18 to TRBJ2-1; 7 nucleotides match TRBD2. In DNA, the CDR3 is TGTGCCAGCTCACCCCTCACCTTGGGAGGGGAGCAGTTCTTC. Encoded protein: CASSPLTLGGEQFF.